Presented here are 27 T cell receptor beta chains from one specimen sequenced in a study of Graves' ophthalmopathy and Graves' hyperthyroidism. From RNA, the CDR3 regions of TCR beta chains were amplified and sequenced. First-round RT-PCR with HTBI primers preceded a second-round multiplex PCR. From the multiplex PCR reads, TCRdb called clonotypes with MiXCR, one entry per CDR3 protein. The sample carries more than 300,000 distinct CDR3 sequences, less than 20% recorded once. Sequenced: peripheral blood. All receptors derive from a woman under 30 with stable Graves' hyperthyroidism.

Ten or more counts support this clonotype. V usage is TRBV19 and J usage is TRBJ2-2; 7 positions agree with TRBD1. CDR1 and CDR2 from the germline V gene are LNHDA and SQIVND (reference sequence). V dropped 5 bases and J dropped 1; count of bases not matched to a gene: 4. This CDR3 is 15 amino acids long. The CDR3 sequence is CASSSRTGNTGELFF. CDR3 DNA sequence: TGTGCCAGTAGTTCTAGGACAGGGAACACCGGGGAGCTGTTTTTT.

The chain links TRBV27 to TRBJ1-1; no clear D gene. The CDR3 contains 11 residues. Per germline, CDR1 MNHEY and CDR2 SMNVEV (reference sequence). The V and J ends lost 8 bases and 4 bases respectively, with 8 bases between them. The CDR3 reads CASDSGTEAFF. CDR3 nucleotide sequence: TGTGCCAGCGACTCGGGCACTGAAGCTTTCTTT.

Concerning this clonotype itself: The CDR3 ends on some other residue instead of the conserved phenylalanine or tryptophan, so this is likely a read error. The chain has TRBV4-2 and TRBJ2-2, with D perhaps matching TRBD1 or TRBD2 (6 bases each). Germline CDR1 reads LGHNA; CDR2 reads YNFKEQ. The CDR3 sequence is 17 residues long. V was cut by 3 bases and J by 3 bases, with 17 bases left in between. CDR3 loop: CASSHPPTGGDTGELFY. The DNA of the CDR3 is TGTGCCAGCAGCCACCCCCCGACAGGAGGGGACACCGGGGAGCTGTTTTAT.

This clonotype was recorded many times. Possible read error: a much larger clone is one base away. The chain combines TRBV7-8 with TRBJ2-5, with D maybe TRBD1 (6 bases). The CDR3 extends over 14 amino acids. CDR1 and CDR2 (germline): SGHVS, FQNEAQ. The CDR3 region has the DNA TGTGCCAGCAGCCCTAGAGACAGGCGAGAGACCAAGTACTTC. Translated, it gives CASSPRDRRETKYF.

This clonotype was detected many times. One end of the junction does not line up with germline, which may come from a read error. The chain employs TRBV6-5 and TRBJ2-7; no clear D gene. Germline V lookup: CDR1 MNHEY, CDR2 SVGAGI. This CDR3 spans 16 amino acids. The CDR3 DNA sequence: TGTGTCAGCAGCTTTCCAGTAGGCCCCATTCCCCACGAGCAGTACTTC. This sequence encodes CVSSFPVGPIPHEQYF.

This clonotype came up many times. V is TRBV11-3 and J is TRBJ2-5; no clear D gene. The germline V gene has CDR1 SGHNT and CDR2 YENEEA. V was shortened by 0 bases and J by 8 bases, with 22 bases between the two germline ends. The CDR3 totals 17 residues. CDR3 in amino acids: CASSLDLGGIILSTQYF. In DNA, the CDR3 is TGTGCCAGCAGCTTAGATCTGGGCGGAATCATCCTAAGTACCCAGTACTTC.

In its sample, this clonotype was seen a few times. This sequence joins TRBV10-1 and TRBJ2-7; D possibly uses TRBD1 or TRBD2 (5 bases each). This CDR3 is 17 amino acids long. The germline gives CDR1 WNHNN, CDR2 SYGVQD (reference sequence). V gave up 8 bases and J gave up 6 bases, with 29 bases separating them. The CDR3 here is CASPRDGNKGGACEQYF. The CDR3 DNA is TGCGCCAGCCCAAGGGACGGGAACAAGGGTGGGGCTTGCGAGCAGTACTTC.

This clonotype was recorded at least ten times. The rearrangement links TRBV5-1 to TRBJ1-1; D is uncertain. This CDR3 spans 14 amino acids. Between the trimmed V and J ends, which lost 1 base and 2 bases, there was a span of 9 bases. CDR1 is SGHRS, CDR2 YFSETQ, per germline. The CDR3 loop is CASSLLSVNTEAFF. DNA of the CDR3: TGCGCCAGCAGCTTGCTGTCGGTTAACACTGAAGCTTTCTTT.

The table lists this clonotype with many counts. The chain combines TRBV6-1 with TRBJ2-7; D remains unclear. The CDR3 length is 13 residues. With 5 bases removed from V and 6 bases from J, the gap between germline ends came to 14 bases. The germline gives CDR1 MNHNS, CDR2 SASEGT. The CDR3 bases are TGTGCCAGCAGTCCCACAAATGGGGTCGAGCAGTACTTC. Translating it yields CASSPTNGVEQYF.

At least ten counts were recorded for this clonotype. The V call is TRBV16, the J call TRBJ1-5, with TRBD1 matching over 7 bases. Germline CDR1 is KGHSY and CDR2 is FQNENV. The CDR3 runs 15 residues. V was pared by 4 bases and J by 7 bases, with 10 bases of the junction left unmatched. CDR3 sequence: CASSLPTGEGQPQHF. The CDR3 DNA reads TGTGCCAGCAGCCTCCCCACAGGGGAAGGGCAGCCCCAGCATTTT.

This clonotype has ten or more counts. This rearrangement joins TRBV15 to TRBJ1-2; tentatively, D is TRBD1 (5 bases). This CDR3 region has 13 residues. Germline V gene lookup returns CDR1 LNHNV and CDR2 YYDKDF (reference sequence). V was shortened by 5 bases and J by 6 bases, with 13 bases between the two germline ends. The CDR3 protein is CATSGGASHGYTF. CDR3 DNA sequence: TGTGCCACCAGCGGAGGGGCCAGCCATGGCTACACCTTC.

The sample holds many counts of this clonotype. This chain connects TRBV7-8 to TRBJ2-5, with D possibly matching TRBD1 (5 bases). Germline V gene sequence: CDR1 SGHVS, CDR2 FQNEAQ. V was trimmed by 0 bases and J by 2 bases, leaving 7 bases between them. The CDR3 contains 14 residues. The CDR3 DNA sequence: TGTGCCAGCAGCTTAGCGGCAGGGCAAGAGACCCAGTACTTC. It encodes CASSLAAGQETQYF.

The chain couples TRBV12-3 or TRBV12-4 to TRBJ1-5; a weak D match, TRBD1 (6 bases). The V gene lost 6 bases and the J gene lost 0 bases, with 12 bases spanning the gap. The CDR3 runs to 15 residues. The CDR3 DNA follows: TGTGCCAGCAGCTTACAGGGTAATAGCAATCAGCCCCAGCATTTT. It encodes CASSLQGNSNQPQHF.

The table lists this clonotype with a few counts. The chain combines TRBV3-1 with TRBJ1-1, with D maybe TRBD1 (5 bases). Trimming stripped 0 bases from V and 0 bases from J, with 11 bases between. Germline lookup yields CDR1 LGHDT and CDR2 YNNKEL (reference sequence). The CDR3 loop spans 16 amino acids. This CDR3 reads CASSQDLSGVNTEAFF. The CDR3 DNA follows: TGTGCCAGCAGCCAAGATTTATCGGGGGTGAACACTGAAGCTTTCTTT.

This clonotype showed up many times. The CDR3 DNA reads TGCGCCAGCACCGTGACTAGCGGGGGGTACGAGCAGTACTTC. Translating gives CASTVTSGGYEQYF. V and J are TRBV10-2 and TRBJ2-7; 13 nucleotides agree with TRBD2. The CDR3 consists of 14 residues. Per germline, CDR1 WSHSY and CDR2 SAAADI. Trimming removed 7 bases from V and 4 bases from J; junction bases left unmatched: 4.

This chain connects TRBV12-3 or TRBV12-4 to TRBJ2-5; D unresolved. V gave up 4 bases and J gave up 7 bases, with 10 bases separating them. CDR3 length: 12 amino acids. The CDR3 is CASSYSGRTQYF. The DNA of the CDR3 is TGTGCCAGCAGTTACTCCGGACGGACCCAGTACTTC.

This clonotype was recorded at least ten times. This sequence joins TRBV7-6 and TRBJ1-2; a weak D match, TRBD1 (5 bases). The CDR3 sequence is 14 residues long. Per germline, CDR1 SGHVS and CDR2 FNYEAQ. V was shortened by 1 base and J by 3 bases, with 9 bases between the two germline ends. This CDR3 reads CASSLGAGDYGYTF. The CDR3 DNA reads as TGTGCCAGCAGCTTAGGAGCGGGGGACTATGGCTACACCTTC.

This clonotype showed up many times. The chain has TRBV6-2 or TRBV6-3 and TRBJ1-1, with D possibly being TRBD1 (6 bases). CDR1 and CDR2 from the germline V gene are MNHEY and SVGEGT. The CDR3 consists of 15 residues. V was trimmed by 5 bases and J by 1 base, leaving 14 bases between them. CDR3 in DNA: TGTGCCAGCAGTCGCAACAGGGTCCCGAACACTGAAGCTTTCTTT. Translated, it gives CASSRNRVPNTEAFF.

This clonotype was detected many times. The rearrangement links TRBV5-1 to TRBJ2-7, with D unclear. Germline V gene sequence: CDR1 SGHRS, CDR2 YFSETQ. The V end was cut by 2 bases, the J end by 2 bases, with 5 bases between. The CDR3 contains 12 residues. CDR3 nucleotides: TGCGCCAGCAGCTTCGATACCTACGAGCAGTACTTC. Translating gives CASSFDTYEQYF.

The CDR3 loop reads CASSWGQGVQFF. The DNA of the CDR3 is TGTGCCAGCAGTTGGGGACAGGGAGTGCAGTTCTTC. The chain employs TRBV6-2 or TRBV6-3 and TRBJ2-4; TRBD1 matches at 9 bases. The end of the DNA is better explained by TRBJ2-1, so the J call may be wrong. Germline lookup yields CDR1 MNHEY and CDR2 SVGEGT. CDR3 length equals 12 residues.

This clonotype occurred a few times. This sequence joins TRBV19 and TRBJ1-6; D not certain. Germline V gene data show CDR1 as LNHDA and CDR2 as SQIVND (reference sequence). This CDR3 region has 15 residues. Trimming removed 3 bases from V and 8 bases from J, with 14 bases in between. The CDR3 is CASSILPGVDSPLHF. The CDR3 nucleotides read TGTGCCAGTAGTATTCTTCCAGGAGTGGATTCACCCCTCCACTTT. The full variable domain, in which reference TRBV19 and TRBJ1-6 provide the parts outside the CDR3, is DGGITQSPKYLFRKEGQNVTLSCEQNLNHDAMYWYRQDPGQGLRLIYYSQIVNDFQKGDIAEGYSVSREKKESFPLTVTSAQKNPTAFYLCASSILPGVDSPLHFGNGTRLTVT.

The J gene is TRBJ1-2, the V gene TRBV19, with 10 bases aligning to TRBD1. The CDR3 loop spans 14 amino acids. Germline lookup yields CDR1 LNHDA and CDR2 SQIVND (reference sequence). Trimming removed 5 bases from V and 6 bases from J; junction bases left unmatched: 6. The CDR3 reads CASSLRTGGNGYTF. The CDR3, as DNA: TGTGCCAGTAGTCTCAGGACAGGGGGAAATGGCTACACCTTC.

In this sample, this clonotype turned up many times. The V gene is TRBV27, the J gene TRBJ2-7, with unresolved D. The CDR3 loop spans 14 amino acids. The V gene's germline CDR1 is MNHEY and CDR2 SMNVEV (reference sequence). V lost 6 bases and J 4 bases, leaving 16 bases between the germline ends. The CDR3 nucleotides are TGTGCCAGCAGCCCCGGCCGTAGGCTTTACGAGCAGTACTTC. The encoded protein is CASSPGRRLYEQYF.

This clonotype was counted many times. The rearrangement joins TRBV27 to TRBJ1-2; D gene ambiguous. The ends were cut back, 2 bases at V and 4 bases at J, with 14 bases in the middle. The length of the CDR3 is 15 residues. CDR1 MNHEY and CDR2 SMNVEV come from the germline V gene (reference sequence). This CDR3 is CASSLTRRTGYGYTF. CDR3 sequence (DNA): TGTGCCAGCAGTTTAACTCGCCGCACGGGCTATGGCTACACCTTC.

There are many counts of this clonotype. The chain links TRBV15 to TRBJ2-5; D unclear. Looked up from germline, CDR1 is LNHNV and CDR2 is YYDKDF (reference sequence). The V gene lost 1 base and the J gene lost 4 bases, with 10 bases spanning the gap. The CDR3 extends over 14 amino acids. The CDR3 protein is CATSRVGNGETQYF. DNA for the CDR3: TGTGCCACCAGCAGAGTCGGTAATGGAGAGACCCAGTACTTC.

This clonotype came up many times. J is TRBJ2-7 and V is TRBV6-1, with 9 bases that match TRBD1. This CDR3 spans 14 amino acids. Germline loops: CDR1 MNHNS, CDR2 SASEGT. V gave up 6 bases and J gave up 4 bases; unmatched junction bases: 7. Written as DNA, the CDR3 is TGTGCCAGCAGGAAGACAGGGGGAACTTACGAGCAGTACTTC. Translation: CASRKTGGTYEQYF.

There are a few counts of this clonotype. A much larger clonotype is one base distant, so this may be a read error. The chain links TRBV5-1 to TRBJ1-1, with 7 bases identical to TRBD1. The V gene's germline CDR1 is SGHRS and CDR2 YFSETQ. The CDR3 is 17 amino acids. Trimming took 0 bases from V and 2 from J; bases not matched to a gene: 10. The CDR3 sequence: CASSLGTGLNINTEAFF. The CDR3, as DNA: TGCGCCAGCAGCTTGGGGACAGGCCTTAACATAAACACTGAAGCTTTCTTT.